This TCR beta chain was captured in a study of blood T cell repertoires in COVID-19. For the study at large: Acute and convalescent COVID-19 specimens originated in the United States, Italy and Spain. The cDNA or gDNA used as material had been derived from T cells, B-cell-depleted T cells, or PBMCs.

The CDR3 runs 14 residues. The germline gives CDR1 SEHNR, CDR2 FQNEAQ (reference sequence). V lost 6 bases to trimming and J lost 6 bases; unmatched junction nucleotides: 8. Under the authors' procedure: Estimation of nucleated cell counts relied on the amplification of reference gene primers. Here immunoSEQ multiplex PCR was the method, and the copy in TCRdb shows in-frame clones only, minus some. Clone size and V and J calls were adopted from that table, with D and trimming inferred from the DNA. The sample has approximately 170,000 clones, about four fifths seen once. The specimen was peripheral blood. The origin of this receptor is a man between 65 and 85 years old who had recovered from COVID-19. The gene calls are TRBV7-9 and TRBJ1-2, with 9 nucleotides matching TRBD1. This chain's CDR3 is CASRLRDRDDGYTF. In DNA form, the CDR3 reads TGTGCCAGCAGATTGAGGGACAGGGATGATGGCTACACCTTC.